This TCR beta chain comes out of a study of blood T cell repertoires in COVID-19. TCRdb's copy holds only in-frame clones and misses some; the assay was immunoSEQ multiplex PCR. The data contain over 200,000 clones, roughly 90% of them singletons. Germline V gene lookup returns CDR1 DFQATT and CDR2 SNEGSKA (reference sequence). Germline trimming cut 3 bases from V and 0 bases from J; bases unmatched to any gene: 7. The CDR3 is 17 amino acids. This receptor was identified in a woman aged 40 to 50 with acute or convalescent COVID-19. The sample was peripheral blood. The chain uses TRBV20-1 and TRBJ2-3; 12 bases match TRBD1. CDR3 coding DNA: TGCAGTGCTAGTCCGGGACAGGGGGCTGATAGCACAGATACGCAGTATTTT. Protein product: CSASPGQGADSTDTQYF.